Presented here are 2 T cell receptor beta chains from one specimen sequenced in a study of blood T cell repertoires in COVID-19. Assay: immunoSEQ multiplex PCR; the TCRdb copy retains only in-frame clones and omits some. The sample yields some 220,000 clones, 83% seen once. The sequencing sample was made of peripheral blood. These TCRs come from a woman aged 30 to 39 with COVID-19, enrolled during active disease.

This clone was counted only a few times. V gene TRBV27 combines with J gene TRBJ2-7; a possible D gene is TRBD1 (7 bases). The CDR3 runs to 14 residues. Germline values: CDR1 MNHEY, CDR2 SMNVEV (reference sequence). Trimming left V 5 bases short and J 7 bases short, with 18 bases between. Written as DNA, the CDR3 is TGTGCCAGCAGTGTAAGGGGGGACAGCGGAGAGCAGTACTTC. This translates into CASSVRGDSGEQYF.

Comment on this clone: Additional DNA sequences in this sample encode the identical CDR3. The rearrangement uses TRBV6-1 and TRBJ1-1; a weak D match, TRBD1 (5 bases). The length of the CDR3 is 15 residues. Germline values: CDR1 MNHNS, CDR2 SASEGT. Trimming took 2 bases from V and 1 from J, leaving 11 bases between them. The CDR3 loop is CASSERGRANTEAFF. In nucleotides, the CDR3 is TGTGCCAGCAGTGAAAGGGGCAGGGCGAACACTGAAGCTTTCTTT.